This TCR beta chain was retrieved from a study of post-analysis software for immune sequencing data. This clonotype was counted many times. Its target is unknown. cDNA libraries of TCR beta carried unique molecular identifiers. Each CDR3 protein is one row after TCRdb ran MiXCR on the PCR reads. Counted here are roughly 700,000 distinct CDR3 sequences, roughly 27% occurring once; the ten biggest clones make up about 0.5%. Findings of the study overall: Controls showed lower frequencies than patients for several TRBV segments, and TRBV5-6, TRBV5-1 and TRBV20-1 were among these.

CDR1 DFQATT and CDR2 SNEGSKA come from the germline V gene (reference sequence). This CDR3 comprises 15 residues. The ends lost 3 bases at V and 1 base at J; junction bases unmatched: 7. The receptor was derived from a girl between 10 and 17 years old with multiple sclerosis. This rearrangement joins TRBV20-1 to TRBJ2-5, with 8 positions matching TRBD1. The source material was blood. The CDR3 nucleotides are TGCAGTGCTAGTCTTCGAGACAGGGGCCAAGAGACCCAGTACTTC. Translation: CSASLRDRGQETQYF.